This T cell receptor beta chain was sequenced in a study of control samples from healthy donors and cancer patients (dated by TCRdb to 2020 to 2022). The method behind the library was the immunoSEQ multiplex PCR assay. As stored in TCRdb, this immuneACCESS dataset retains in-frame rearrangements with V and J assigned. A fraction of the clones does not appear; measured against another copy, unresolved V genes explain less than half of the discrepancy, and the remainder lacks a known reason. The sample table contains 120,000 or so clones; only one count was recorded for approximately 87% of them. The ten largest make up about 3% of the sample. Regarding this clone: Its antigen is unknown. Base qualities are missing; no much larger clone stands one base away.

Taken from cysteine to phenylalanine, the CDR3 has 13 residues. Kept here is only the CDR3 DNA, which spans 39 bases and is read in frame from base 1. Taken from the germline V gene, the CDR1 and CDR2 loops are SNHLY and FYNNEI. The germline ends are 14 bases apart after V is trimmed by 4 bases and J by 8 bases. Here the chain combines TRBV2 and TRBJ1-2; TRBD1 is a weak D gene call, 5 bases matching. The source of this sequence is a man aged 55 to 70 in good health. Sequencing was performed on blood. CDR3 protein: CASSGTPGRGYTF. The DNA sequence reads TGTGCCAGCAGTGGAACCCCAGGGAGAGGCTACACCTTC.